Listed here are 18 T cell receptor beta chains from one sample, sequenced in a study of shared clonotypes between healthy human individuals. Measured with immunoSEQ multiplex PCR; TCRdb has only the in-frame clones, and not every one. The table shows some 2,500,000 clones, with approximately 93% occurring only once. Sequenced input: naive CD4+ T cells from PBMCs. As to subset: CD45RA+ positively selected. These TCRs come from a man between 18 and 35 years old in good health. Some clones in this sample may be carry-over from other donors' samples.

The table lists this clone with a few counts. This same CDR3 is encoded by further DNA sequences in the sample. The chain carries TRBV2 and TRBJ2-3, with D hard to call. The CDR3 has 10 amino acids. Germline CDR1 and CDR2: SNHLY and FYNNEI. V dropped 6 bases and J dropped 3 bases, with 1 base sitting between them. The CDR3 DNA reads as TGTGCCAGCAGGACAGATACGCAGTATTTT. Its translation is CASRTDTQYF. Full variable domain (outside the CDR3, taken from reference TRBV2 and TRBJ2-3): EPEVTQTPSHQVTQMGQEVILRCVPISNHLYFYWYRQILGQKVEFLVSFYNNEISEKSEIFDDQFSVERPDGSNFTLKIRSTKLEDSAMYFCASRTDTQYFGPGTRLTVL.

J is TRBJ2-2 and V is TRBV10-3; weak D call: TRBD2 (5 bases). Between the trimmed V and J ends, which lost 6 bases and 4 bases, there was a span of 12 bases. The length of the CDR3 is 14 residues. CDR1 and CDR2 (germline): ENHRY, SYGVKD. In DNA form, the CDR3 reads TGTGCCATCAGACAAACAAGCGGCACCGGGGAGCTGTTTTTT. Protein product: CAIRQTSGTGELFF.

This clone was recorded only once. This rearrangement joins TRBV6-1 to TRBJ1-4; D gene uncertain. Trimming removed 4 bases at V and 8 bases at J, with 8 bases between. Germline V gene data show CDR1 as MNHNS and CDR2 as SASEGT. CDR3 size: 12 residues. The CDR3 region is CASSAIGEKLFF. Here the CDR3 DNA reads TGTGCCAGCAGTGCTATCGGGGAAAAACTGTTTTTT.

The table lists this clone with a count of one. The genes are TRBV6-5 and TRBJ1-5; D remains ambiguous. CDR1 and CDR2 (germline): MNHEY, SVGAGI. The germline V and J ends were trimmed by 0 bases and 6 bases, with 6 bases remaining between them. CDR3 length: 13 residues. For the CDR3, the DNA is TGTGCCAGCAGTTACTCCGTTTCTCAGCCCCAGCATTTT. Translation: CASSYSVSQPQHF.

The V and J genes are TRBV30 and TRBJ2-6; D is unresolved. The germline V and J ends were trimmed by 5 bases and 2 bases, with 16 bases remaining between them. Germline assignment: CDR1 GTSNPN and CDR2 SVGIG (reference sequence). The CDR3 contains 16 residues. In DNA form, the CDR3 reads TGTGCCTGGCTATCTCTACAGCTGGCTGGGGCCAACGTCCTGACTTTC. Amino acid sequence: CAWLSLQLAGANVLTF. The full variable domain, rest sourced from reference TRBV30 and TRBJ2-6, is SQTIHQWPATLVQPVGSPLSLECTVEGTSNPNLYWYRQAAGRGLQLLFYSVGIGQISSEVPQNLSASRPQDRQFILSSKKLLLSDSGFYLCAWLSLQLAGANVLTFGAGSRLTVL.

The rearrangement joins TRBV6-5 to TRBJ2-1, with D unclear. This CDR3 has 15 residues. Germline values: CDR1 MNHEY, CDR2 SVGAGI. Trimming left V 2 bases short and J 4 bases short, with 12 bases between. The CDR3 reads CASSYASLTYNEQFF. For the CDR3, the DNA is TGTGCCAGCAGTTACGCATCCTTAACATACAATGAGCAGTTCTTC.

The gene calls are TRBV5-6 and TRBJ1-2; maybe TRBD1 (5 bases). The CDR3 spans 17 residues. Germline V gene lookup returns CDR1 SGHDT and CDR2 YYEEEE. V lost 4 bases and J lost 5, with 24 bases in between. CDR3 nucleotide sequence: TGTGCCAGCAGCCCGGGACTAAAGGTTGGCTTTTATTATGGCTACACCTTC. Translating it yields CASSPGLKVGFYYGYTF.

The V and J genes are TRBV7-2 and TRBJ2-1, with D uncertain. Trimming cost V 0 bases and J 0 bases, with 9 bases left between them. Germline assignment: CDR1 SGHTA and CDR2 FQGNSA. The CDR3 has 16 amino acids. The CDR3 here is CASSLARPSSYNEQFF. In DNA, the CDR3 is TGTGCCAGCAGCTTAGCGCGGCCGAGCTCCTACAATGAGCAGTTCTTC.

V usage is TRBV15 and J usage is TRBJ2-7, with 9 bases lining up with TRBD2. The V gene end was trimmed by 4 bases and the J gene end by 5 bases; junction bases not matched to a gene: 12. Looked up from germline, CDR1 is LNHNV and CDR2 is YYDKDF (reference sequence). The CDR3 has 16 residues. CDR3 in DNA: TGTGCCACCAGCAAAAAAGCGGCTAGCGGGATCCACGAGCAGTACTTC. Protein sequence: CATSKKAASGIHEQYF. Full variable domain (missing parts from reference TRBV15 and TRBJ2-7): DAMVIQNPRYQVTQFGKPVTLSCSQTLNHNVMYWYQQKSSQAPKLLFHYYDKDFNNEADTPDNFQSRRPNTSFCFLDIRSPGLGDTAMYLCATSKKAASGIHEQYFGPGTRLTVT.

The rearrangement joins TRBV4-1 to TRBJ2-4; D may be TRBD1 (5 bases). V shed 2 bases and J shed 0 bases, with 14 bases lying between them. CDR3 size: 17 residues. Germline V gives CDR1 MGHRA, CDR2 YSYEKL. CDR3 amino acids: CASSQPMGQIAKNIQYF. CDR3 DNA: TGCGCCAGCAGCCAACCCATGGGGCAGATAGCCAAAAACATTCAGTACTTC.

The CDR3, as DNA: TGTGCCACCAGCAGATGGACAGGGGAGCTGTTTTTT. This gives the protein CATSRWTGELFF. This chain uses TRBV15 with TRBJ2-2, with D possibly matching TRBD1 (5 bases). V lost 2 bases and J lost 8, with 6 bases in between. The CDR3 runs to 12 residues. CDR1 and CDR2 from the germline V gene are LNHNV and YYDKDF (reference sequence).

This clone has only one observation. The chain recombines TRBV2 with TRBJ2-6; D is perhaps TRBD1 or TRBD2 (5 bases each). Germline V CDR1 and CDR2: SNHLY, FYNNEI. V shed 6 bases and J shed 4 bases, with 10 bases lying between them. This CDR3 comprises 14 residues. CDR3 coding DNA: TGTGCCAGCAGGGGGACCGCCGGGGCCAACGTCCTGACTTTC. Its translation: CASRGTAGANVLTF. Drawing the rest from reference TRBV2 and TRBJ2-6, the complete variable domain is EPEVTQTPSHQVTQMGQEVILRCVPISNHLYFYWYRQILGQKVEFLVSFYNNEISEKSEIFDDQFSVERPDGSNFTLKIRSTKLEDSAMYFCASRGTAGANVLTFGAGSRLTVL.

J is TRBJ2-6 and V is TRBV2; no definite D call. Trimming took off 9 bases at V and 3 bases at J, with 0 bases between the two ends. The CDR3 consists of 10 residues. Germline V lookup: CDR1 SNHLY, CDR2 FYNNEI. The CDR3, as DNA: TGTGCCAGTGGGGCCAACGTCCTGACTTTC. This gives the protein CASGANVLTF.

This clone was detected once. The J gene is TRBJ1-2, the V gene TRBV2; TRBD1 agrees at 10 bases. Germline CDR1 SNHLY, CDR2 FYNNEI. With V trimmed by 3 bases and J by 5 bases, 6 bases remained unmatched. This CDR3 has 15 residues. CDR3 DNA: TGTGCCAGCAGTGACCGGGACAGGGGAGAGTATGGCTACACCTTC. As protein: CASSDRDRGEYGYTF.

This chain connects TRBV19 to TRBJ2-2; 9 nucleotides align to TRBD1. V lost 7 bases and J lost 3; bases outside the gene matches: 3. Germline V gene sequence: CDR1 LNHDA, CDR2 SQIVND (reference sequence). There are 14 residues in the CDR3. The DNA of the CDR3 is TGTGCCAGTATGGGGACAGGGCACACCGGGGAGCTGTTTTTT. Its translation: CASMGTGHTGELFF.

This clone was recorded only once. This sample includes further DNA sequences coding for the same CDR3. The chain joins TRBV15 to TRBJ2-7; weak D call: TRBD1 (6 bases). The germline gives CDR1 LNHNV, CDR2 YYDKDF (reference sequence). V was clipped by 0 bases and J by 4 bases, with 7 bases between them. This CDR3 is built from 13 residues. CDR3 protein: CATSRDQGYEQYF. The CDR3 DNA is TGTGCCACCAGCAGAGACCAGGGGTACGAGCAGTACTTC.

This clone was picked up one time. This chain links TRBV27 with TRBJ1-5, with 9 nucleotides matching TRBD1. Germline values: CDR1 MNHEY, CDR2 SMNVEV (reference sequence). The ends lost 6 bases at V and 1 base at J; junction bases unmatched: 7. The CDR3 contains 16 residues. The CDR3 sequence is CASRKQGAPSNQPQHF. CDR3 sequence (DNA): TGTGCCAGCAGGAAACAGGGGGCGCCAAGCAATCAGCCCCAGCATTTT.

The chain uses TRBV20-1 and TRBJ1-6; D gene unclear. CDR3 size: 11 residues. CDR1 and CDR2 from the germline V gene are DFQATT and SNEGSKA (reference sequence). V was pared by 3 bases and J by 14 bases, with 11 bases between. The CDR3 bases are TGCAGTGCTAGGTATCGGGAATCCCTCCACTTT. Its translation: CSARYRESLHF.